Shown below are 13 T cell receptor beta chains from a single sample sequenced in a study of blood T cells in healthy people across ages. A second PCR, run for about 6 to 11 cycles, used a sample-barcoded 5' primer plus a J-beta primer mix. TCRdb processed the 5' RACE reads anew with MiXCR; each CDR3 protein has one entry. The sample includes approximately 960,000 distinct CDR3 sequences, just under 30% of them seen just once. The sample was also linked to a second study, of T cells of mothers and their children.

The sample consisted of blood. These receptors originate from a middle-aged woman in good health.

In its sample, this clonotype was seen a few times. This CDR3 reads CASSLKIGGGGNEQFF. CDR3 coding DNA: TGTGCCAGCAGCTTAAAGATTGGAGGGGGCGGGAATGAGCAGTTCTTC. V is TRBV7-2 and J is TRBJ2-1; a weak D match, TRBD1 (7 bases). The germline V gene has CDR1 SGHTA and CDR2 FQGNSA. V was shortened by 2 bases and J by 7 bases, with 18 bases between the two germline ends. The CDR3 has 16 amino acids.

The chain employs TRBV7-8 and TRBJ2-7; 14 nucleotides line up with TRBD2. With V trimmed by 5 bases and J by 4 bases, 7 bases remained unmatched. Germline lookup yields CDR1 SGHVS and CDR2 FQNEAQ. The CDR3 totals 16 residues. CDR3 region: CASSAPGLAGGYEQYF. The CDR3 DNA sequence: TGTGCCAGCAGCGCACCAGGACTAGCGGGGGGTTACGAGCAGTACTTC.

This clonotype was counted at least ten times. The chain is built from TRBV24-1 and TRBJ2-1; possible D gene TRBD2, 6 bases. Germline V gene data show CDR1 as KGHDR and CDR2 as SFDVKD. The CDR3 loop spans 13 amino acids. V was shortened by 5 bases and J by 7 bases, with 11 bases between the two germline ends. The chain's CDR3 is CATSGAGRNEQFF. The CDR3 DNA follows: TGTGCCACCAGTGGGGCAGGGAGGAATGAGCAGTTCTTC.

For this clonotype: A read error may be the cause here, since a much bigger clone is one base away. The rearrangement uses TRBV5-1 and TRBJ2-3, with D possibly being TRBD2 (6 bases). V lost 9 bases and J lost 3, with 20 bases in between. CDR3 length: 15 residues. In germline, CDR1 is SGHRS, CDR2 YFSETQ. CDR3 nucleotides: TGCGCCACCCGTCCTTACTTAGCGGTAACAGATACGCAGTATTTT. Its protein is CATRPYLAVTDTQYF.

The CDR3 spells CASSLDTRSVFPQYF. The CDR3 DNA follows: TGCGCCAGCAGCTTGGATACCCGATCTGTCTTCCCGCAGTATTTT. This sequence joins TRBV5-1 and TRBJ2-3, with D uncertain. V dropped 0 bases and J dropped 10 bases, with 18 bases sitting between them. The CDR3 length is 15 residues. Germline assignment: CDR1 SGHRS and CDR2 YFSETQ.

This clonotype showed up just a few times. This chain connects TRBV5-1 to TRBJ1-2; D might be TRBD1 (5 bases). Germline loops: CDR1 SGHRS, CDR2 YFSETQ. This CDR3 has 17 amino acids. The V end was cut by 4 bases, the J end by 0 bases, with 19 bases between. CDR3: CASSVDITPETNYGYTF. In nucleotides, the CDR3 is TGCGCCAGCAGCGTGGACATCACCCCAGAGACTAACTATGGCTACACCTTC. The entire variable domain, with the rest obtained from reference TRBV5-1 and TRBJ1-2, is as follows: KAGVTQTPRYLIKTRGQQVTLSCSPISGHRSVSWYQQTPGQGLQFLFEYFSETQRNKGNFPGRFSGRQFSNSRSEMNVSTLELGDSALYLCASSVDITPETNYGYTFGSGTRLTVV.

In its sample, this clonotype was seen many times. The CDR3 reads CSARVQEPYEQYF. CDR3 nucleotide sequence: TGCAGTGCTAGAGTCCAGGAACCCTACGAGCAGTACTTC. This chain links TRBV20-1 with TRBJ2-7, with unresolved D. This CDR3 comprises 13 residues. Germline assignment: CDR1 DFQATT and CDR2 SNEGSKA (reference sequence). The V gene lost 1 base and the J gene lost 2 bases, with 9 bases spanning the gap.

The sample holds a few counts of this clonotype. J is TRBJ1-2 and V is TRBV12-3 or TRBV12-4; weak D call: TRBD1 (6 bases). The CDR3 loop spans 13 amino acids. V lost 1 base and J 8 bases, leaving 11 bases between the germline ends. In DNA form, the CDR3 reads TGTGCCAGCAGTTTAGGAGGGGGAGGGGGCTACACCTTC. Protein sequence: CASSLGGGGGYTF.

The CDR3 is CASSVDGTTYEQYF. In DNA, the CDR3 is TGTGCCAGCAGCGTAGACGGGACCACCTACGAGCAGTACTTC. The chain employs TRBV9 and TRBJ2-5; TRBD1 or TRBD2 may be the D gene (5 bases each). Near its end, the DNA agrees better with TRBJ2-7, so the J call may be wrong. Germline loops: CDR1 SGDLS, CDR2 YYNGEE. The CDR3 covers 14 residues.

The table lists this clonotype with a few counts. The gene calls are TRBV7-2 and TRBJ2-7, with 10 bases that match TRBD2. The V and J ends lost 7 bases and 5 bases, in that order; junction bases with no gene match: 5. CDR1 and CDR2 from the germline V gene are SGHTA and FQGNSA. This CDR3 region has 13 residues. The CDR3 loop is CASTSSGGNEQYF. CDR3 nucleotides: TGTGCCAGCACCTCTAGCGGGGGCAACGAGCAGTACTTC.

The rearrangement joins TRBV4-3 to TRBJ2-3, with TRBD2 matching 7 bases. V lost 0 bases, J lost 0 bases, and 9 bases stayed unmatched. CDR3 size: 18 residues. Germline assignment: CDR1 LGHNA and CDR2 YSLEER. CDR3 in amino acids: CASSQDSLWGGSTDTQYF. The DNA for the CDR3 is TGCGCCAGCAGCCAAGATAGTCTTTGGGGGGGAAGCACAGATACGCAGTATTTT.

This chain links TRBV4-3 with TRBJ2-6; no clear D gene. Trimming cost V 3 bases and J 1 base, with 10 bases left between them. Germline V gives CDR1 LGHNA, CDR2 YSLEER. The CDR3 contains 16 residues. The CDR3 loop is CASSQYDKSGANVLTF. The CDR3 DNA follows: TGCGCCAGCAGCCAGTACGACAAGTCTGGGGCCAACGTCCTGACTTTC.

V gene TRBV7-2 combines with J gene TRBJ1-2; no firm D call. CDR3 length: 11 residues. Germline assignment: CDR1 SGHTA and CDR2 FQGNSA. The V end lost 8 bases, the J end lost 4 bases, and 8 bases lay between the germline ends. This chain's CDR3 is CASGSVYGYTF. In DNA form, the CDR3 reads TGTGCCAGCGGATCGGTCTATGGCTACACCTTC.